This T cell receptor beta chain was sequenced during a study of shared clonotypes between healthy human individuals. As for the study in general: Donor ages ranged 18 to 49 years: a couple of women, a few men. Used for every donor were three CD4 naive, three CD4 memory, two CD8 naive and one CD8 memory plate.

In the original processing: ImmunoSEQ output held junction-only sequences without quality scores, so filtering differed. Clones were read by immunoSEQ multiplex PCR, and TCRdb kept only the in-frame ones, dropping some. V, J and clone size derive from that table, while D and trimming were established from the DNA sequence. The sample yields about 2.4 million clones, more than 80% seen once. The J segment lost 3 bases and the V segment lost 6 bases, leaving 16 bases of the junction unmatched. The length of the CDR3 is 18 residues. Germline CDR1 ENHRY, CDR2 SYGVKD. Material: naive CD4+ T cells sorted from blood. As for subset: CD45RA+ positively selected. The rearrangement links TRBV10-3 to TRBJ1-2; 10 nucleotides match TRBD1. This TCR derives from a man in his late teens or twenties in good health. The CDR3 sequence: CAIRASTGTGAIDYGYTF. The CDR3 DNA follows: TGTGCCATCAGGGCTTCAACCGGGACAGGGGCAATAGACTATGGCTACACCTTC.